This passage covers 16 T cell receptor beta chains from one sample sequenced in a study of T cells after yellow fever vaccination. TCRdb re-called the 5' RACE reads through MiXCR, storing one row per CDR3 protein. The top ten hold roughly 18% of the sample, which has around 310,000 distinct CDR3 sequences, 8.7% seen once. Sequences were derived from PBMCs, sampled on the day of the first yellow fever vaccination. The receptors were sampled from a man younger than 30 who received the YFV17D yellow fever vaccine.

This sequence joins TRBV6-1 and TRBJ1-1; D remains unclear. This CDR3 comprises 14 residues. The germline V gene encodes CDR1 MNHNS and CDR2 SASEGT. Trimming shortened V by 6 bases and J by 4 bases, and 15 bases separated the two germline ends. CDR3 sequence reads: CASRREPAATEAFF. The CDR3 DNA reads as TGTGCCAGCAGGAGGGAGCCCGCGGCCACTGAAGCTTTCTTT.

Only a few counts were recorded for this clonotype. The CDR3 nucleotides are TGTGCCAGCAGCTCCGAAGGGCTTGCTGGAAACACCATATATTTT. This gives the protein CASSSEGLAGNTIYF. The V call is TRBV7-2, the J call TRBJ1-3; D gene uncertain. The germline V gene encodes CDR1 SGHTA and CDR2 FQGNSA. Trimming pared 4 bases from V and 2 bases from J, leaving 12 bases between. The CDR3 contains 15 residues.

This clonotype was detected ten times or more. The CDR3 coding sequence is TGTGCCACCAGCAGAGAAACGGGGCCCTACGAGCAGTACTTC. Translated: CATSRETGPYEQYF. This chain uses TRBV15 with TRBJ2-7; TRBD1 or TRBD2 may be the D gene (5 bases each). Germline V gives CDR1 LNHNV, CDR2 YYDKDF (reference sequence). V lost 0 bases and J lost 2, with 8 bases in between. The CDR3 loop spans 14 amino acids. The entire variable domain, with the rest obtained from reference TRBV15 and TRBJ2-7, is as follows: DAMVIQNPRYQVTQFGKPVTLSCSQTLNHNVMYWYQQKSSQAPKLLFHYYDKDFNNEADTPDNFQSRRPNTSFCFLDIRSPGLGDTAMYLCATSRETGPYEQYFGPGTRLTVT.

This clonotype was counted between two and nine times. This chain uses TRBV6-1 with TRBJ2-1; D ambiguous. The CDR3 runs 14 residues. Germline CDR1 reads MNHNS; CDR2 reads SASEGT. Trimming shortened V by 6 bases and J by 4 bases, and 13 bases separated the two germline ends. The CDR3 sequence: CASRNQPQYNEQFF. The CDR3 DNA reads TGTGCCAGCAGAAACCAACCCCAGTACAATGAGCAGTTCTTC.

The CDR3 nucleotides are TGTGCCAGCAGCCAAGAGTCGCAGGGCTTTGGCTACACCTTC. As protein: CASSQESQGFGYTF. V and J are TRBV3-1 and TRBJ1-2, with a weak D call TRBD1 (5 bases). The length of the CDR3 is 14 residues. Germline V CDR1 and CDR2: LGHDT, YNNKEL (reference sequence). V lost 0 bases and J 7 bases, leaving 12 bases between the germline ends. Full variable domain (rest looked up from reference TRBV3-1 and TRBJ1-2): DTAVSQTPKYLVTQMGNDKSIKCEQNLGHDTMYWYKQDSKKFLKIMFSYNNKELIINETVPNRFSPKSPDKAHLNLHINSLELGDSAVYFCASSQESQGFGYTFGSGTRLTVV.

This clonotype has just a few counts. DNA for the CDR3: TGTGCCAGCAGCATCACAGGGATCGATTCACCCCTCCACTTT. Its protein product is CASSITGIDSPLHF. The chain links TRBV5-5 to TRBJ1-6; D might be TRBD1 (6 bases). Deletions cut 4 bases from V and 8 bases from J, with 13 bases between. The CDR3 consists of 14 residues. Germline lookup yields CDR1 SGHKS and CDR2 YYEKEE (reference sequence).

The chain links TRBV4-1 to TRBJ1-5; 7 bases map to TRBD1. The CDR3 consists of 16 residues. Germline V gives CDR1 MGHRA, CDR2 YSYEKL. The V and J ends lost 0 bases and 3 bases, in that order; junction bases with no gene match: 5. CDR3 residues: CASSQEQGLHNQPQHF. CDR3 nucleotide sequence: TGCGCCAGCAGCCAAGAACAGGGGCTACACAATCAGCCCCAGCATTTT.

This clonotype was counted between two and nine times. The chain employs TRBV7-2 and TRBJ2-5, with 8 bases that match TRBD1. V dropped 4 bases and J dropped 2; count of bases not matched to a gene: 3. The V gene's germline CDR1 is SGHTA and CDR2 FQGNSA. The CDR3 has 14 residues. CDR3 amino acids: CASSYGDRQETQYF. In DNA, the CDR3 is TGTGCCAGCAGCTACGGGGACAGGCAAGAGACCCAGTACTTC.

This clonotype came up many times. V and J are TRBV4-1 and TRBJ2-1; D gene ambiguous. V was shortened by 1 base and J by 3 bases, with 7 bases between the two germline ends. CDR1 MGHRA and CDR2 YSYEKL come from the germline V gene. The CDR3 covers 14 residues. CDR3 protein: CASSQGNYYNEQFF. Here the CDR3 DNA reads TGCGCCAGCAGCCAAGGTAACTACTACAATGAGCAGTTCTTC.

Note on this clonotype: One end of the junction does not line up with germline, which may come from a read error. The chain joins TRBV4-1 to TRBJ1-1, with D possibly TRBD1 on 5 matching bases. Germline loops: CDR1 MGHRA, CDR2 YSYEKL. CDR3 length equals 14 residues. The CDR3: CASSPGLAGTEAFF. The CDR3 nucleotides read TGTGCCAGCAGCCCGGGGCTCGCAGGCACTGAAGCTTTCTTT.

V and J are TRBV9 and TRBJ2-5, with TRBD1 matching over 8 bases. Germline V gene data show CDR1 as SGDLS and CDR2 as YYNGEE. The CDR3 covers 14 residues. Losses at the gene ends were 0 bases for V and 6 bases for J; bases not matched to a gene: 4. CDR3 coding DNA: TGTGCCAGCAGCGTAGACACAGGGGGAAAGACCCAGTACTTC. Translation: CASSVDTGGKTQYF.

The rearrangement uses TRBV4-2 and TRBJ2-1; a weak D match, TRBD2 (5 bases). CDR1 is LGHNA, CDR2 YNFKEQ, per germline. This CDR3 is built from 14 residues. The V gene lost 10 bases and the J gene lost 5 bases, with 18 bases spanning the gap. This chain's CDR3 is CAIGPEGRHNEQFF. CDR3 nucleotides: TGTGCCATCGGCCCCGAGGGCCGGCACAATGAGCAGTTCTTC.

This sequence joins TRBV4-3 and TRBJ2-3; no clear D. The V gene lost 0 bases and the J gene lost 4 bases, with 11 bases spanning the gap. This CDR3 has 15 residues. The germline gives CDR1 LGHNA, CDR2 YSLEER. CDR3 bases: TGCGCCAGCAGCCAAGATCCGGACGGCTCAGATACGCAGTATTTT. Its translation: CASSQDPDGSDTQYF.

The rearrangement links TRBV7-2 to TRBJ2-7, with a possible D match to TRBD1 (5 bases). V dropped 0 bases and J dropped 5 bases, with 11 bases sitting between them. The germline gives CDR1 SGHTA, CDR2 FQGNSA. The CDR3 contains 14 residues. The CDR3 DNA reads TGTGCCAGCAGCTTAGCGACAGATAGTAACGAGCAGTACGTC. Translation gives CASSLATDSNEQYV.

At least ten counts were recorded for this clonotype. The chain is built from TRBV6-5 and TRBJ1-2; tentative D call: TRBD1 (5 bases). The CDR3 is made up of 12 amino acids. Between the trimmed V and J ends, which lost 8 bases and 7 bases, there was a span of 14 bases. Per germline, CDR1 MNHEY and CDR2 SVGAGI. DNA for the CDR3: TGTGCCAGCTACGGACAACCGGGTGGCTACACCTTC. It encodes CASYGQPGGYTF.

V usage is TRBV4-1 and J usage is TRBJ1-5, with TRBD1 identical over 7 bases. The CDR3 is 16 amino acids. Germline values: CDR1 MGHRA, CDR2 YSYEKL. J was trimmed by 4 bases and V by 0 bases; bases with no gene match: 6. The CDR3: CASSQDRGQRNQPQHF. In nucleotides, the CDR3 is TGCGCCAGCAGCCAAGATAGGGGACAGAGGAATCAGCCCCAGCATTTT.